The sequence of this TCR beta chain was determined in a study of CDR3 diversity in severe acne. Germline V gene lookup returns CDR1 SGHAT and CDR2 FQNNGV. The CDR3 totals 12 residues. Trimming pared 5 bases from V and 11 bases from J, leaving 15 bases between. MiXCR was run by TCRdb on the PCR reads, yielding one entry per CDR3 protein. The sample includes over 70,000 distinct CDR3 sequences, 45% to 55% seen only once; the top ten take roughly 13%. For this clonotype: A read error may explain this, as a much larger clone is one base away.

The rearrangement uses TRBV11-2 and TRBJ1-1; D might be TRBD1 (5 bases). The specimen was blood. This clonotype originated in a male donor in good health, without acne. The CDR3 here is CASSGAGFWAFF. CDR3 coding DNA: TGTGCCAGCAGCGGAGCAGGGTTCTGGGCTTTCTTT.